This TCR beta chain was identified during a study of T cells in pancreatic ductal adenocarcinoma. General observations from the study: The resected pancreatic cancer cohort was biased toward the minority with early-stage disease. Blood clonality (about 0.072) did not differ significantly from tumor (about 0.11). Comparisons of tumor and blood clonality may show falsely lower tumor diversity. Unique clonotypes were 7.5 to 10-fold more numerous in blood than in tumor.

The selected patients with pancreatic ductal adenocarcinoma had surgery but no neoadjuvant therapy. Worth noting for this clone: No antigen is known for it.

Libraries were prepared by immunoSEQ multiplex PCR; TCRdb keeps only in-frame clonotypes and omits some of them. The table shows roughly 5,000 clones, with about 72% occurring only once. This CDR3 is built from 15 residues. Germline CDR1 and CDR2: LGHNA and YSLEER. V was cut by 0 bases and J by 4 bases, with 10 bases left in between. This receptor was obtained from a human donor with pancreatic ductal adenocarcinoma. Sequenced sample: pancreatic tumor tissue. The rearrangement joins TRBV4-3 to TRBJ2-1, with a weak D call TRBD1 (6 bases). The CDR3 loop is CASSQDGQLYNEQFF. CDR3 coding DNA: TGCGCCAGCAGCCAAGATGGACAGTTGTACAATGAGCAGTTCTTC.